These T cell receptor beta chains were read from a single sample in a study of PD-1 blockade in classical Hodgkin lymphoma. Clones were read by immunoSEQ multiplex PCR, and TCRdb kept only the in-frame ones, dropping some. The sample carries about 27,000 clones, around 88% recorded once. The sample in question was CD8+ T cells from blood, obtained at baseline. These receptors originate from a human donor with classical Hodgkin lymphoma. CDR3s include the opening cysteine and the closing phenylalanine or tryptophan. The D gene is left open where the match is weak. Size values are once, few and many counts, or a class for expanded clones, and some rows have none.

size	J	V	D	DNA	CDR3
-	TRBJ1-2	TRBV27	TRBD1	TGTGCCAGCAGTTCAGGGGGCGGTGGCTACACCTTC	CASSSGGGGYTF
few	TRBJ1-2	TRBV27	-	TGTGCCAGCAGTTTAAGGGCAGGGGACGGCTACACCTTC	CASSLRAGDGYTF
-	TRBJ2-1	TRBV2	TRBD2	TGTGCCAGCAGTGACCCGAACCCGGGACTAGCGGGAGGGGTGAATGAGCAGTTCTTC	CASSDPNPGLAGGVNEQFF
-	TRBJ2-1	TRBV29-1	-	TGCAGCGTCCACGGGCGCAGGAATGAGCAGTTCTTC	CSVHGRRNEQFF
-	TRBJ1-4	TRBV5-1	-	TGCGCCAGCAGTCGCCGGGGCCCTGCAACTAATGAAAAACTGTTTTTT	CASSRRGPATNEKLFF
medium-sized	TRBJ2-7	TRBV7-9	-	TGTGCCAGCGTCGACAGGTACTACGAGCAGTACTTC	CASVDRYYEQYF
-	TRBJ2-4	TRBV7-9	TRBD2	TGTGCCAGCAGCTCGCCGGGACTAGGGGCCCCAGCCAAAAACATTCAGTACTTC	CASSSPGLGAPAKNIQYF
-	TRBJ1-2	TRBV5-4	TRBD1	TGTGCCAGCAGCCCGGGGACAGGGGTCTATGGCTACACCTTC	CASSPGTGVYGYTF
-	TRBJ1-1	TRBV5-6	-	TGTGCCAGCAGCTTGGGGGTAGAAGCTTTCTTT	CASSLGVEAFF
-	TRBJ1-5	TRBV6-1	-	TGTGCCAGCAGTGAAAACCGACCGAGCAATCAGCCCCAGCATTTT	CASSENRPSNQPQHF
once	TRBJ1-2	TRBV5-4	-	TGTGCCAGCAGCGCGGGCCGGGTGAGGGCCGAAAATGGCTACACCTTC	CASSAGRVRAENGYTF
-	TRBJ2-7	TRBV19	TRBD2	TGTGCCAGTAGTATAGGGCAGGGAGGGTACTACGAGCAGTACTTC	CASSIGQGGYYEQYF